Shown below are 10 T cell receptor beta chains from a single sample sequenced in a study of blood T cell repertoires in COVID-19. Assay used: immunoSEQ multiplex PCR; TCRdb lists only in-frame clones, some missing. The table records about 140,000 clones, 88% of them present only once. Sample: peripheral blood. These receptors were collected from a human donor with COVID-19, enrolled during active disease. The donor label of this sample is uncertain.

This chain joins TRBV2 and TRBJ1-6; TRBD1 is a possible D gene (6 bases). The germline V gene encodes CDR1 SNHLY and CDR2 FYNNEI. The V end lost 4 bases, the J end lost 5 bases, and 9 bases lay between the germline ends. This CDR3 is 14 amino acids long. The CDR3 spells CASSVQGNNSPLHF. CDR3 DNA: TGTGCCAGCAGTGTACAGGGAAATAATTCACCCCTCCACTTT.

V is TRBV5-1 and J is TRBJ2-7, with D possibly matching TRBD2 (5 bases). V was cut by 0 bases and J by 6 bases, with 16 bases left in between. The CDR3 extends over 15 amino acids. The germline V gene has CDR1 SGHRS and CDR2 YFSETQ. CDR3 sequence reads: CASSLGQAGGSEQYF. The CDR3 DNA is TGCGCCAGCAGCTTGGGTCAGGCTGGAGGAAGCGAGCAGTACTTC.

This sequence joins TRBV5-6 and TRBJ1-2; TRBD1 is a possible D gene (5 bases). Trimming removed 1 base at V and 0 bases at J, with 7 bases between. Germline CDR1 is SGHDT and CDR2 is YYEEEE. CDR3 length: 14 residues. CDR3 DNA: TGTGCCAGCAGCTTGATGACAGCTAACTATGGCTACACCTTC. Translating gives CASSLMTANYGYTF.

V usage is TRBV7-9 and J usage is TRBJ2-3; TRBD2 matches 9 bases. This CDR3 has 16 residues. CDR1 SEHNR and CDR2 FQNEAQ come from the germline V gene (reference sequence). Unmatched junction bases numbered 4, after V lost 1 base and J lost 2 bases. CDR3 in DNA: TGTGCCAGCAGCTTAGACGGCGGGGGGGCCACAGATACGCAGTATTTT. Protein sequence: CASSLDGGGATDTQYF.

J is TRBJ2-7 and V is TRBV11-2; a possible D gene is TRBD1 (5 bases). The CDR3 has 14 residues. Trimming removed 3 bases at V and 5 bases at J, with 14 bases between. The germline V gene encodes CDR1 SGHAT and CDR2 FQNNGV. Here the CDR3 DNA reads TGTGCCAGCAGCTTGATAAAGGGGTTCCACGAGCAGTACTTC. Amino acids: CASSLIKGFHEQYF. Full variable domain (outside the CDR3, taken from reference TRBV11-2 and TRBJ2-7): EAGVAQSPRYKIIEKRQSVAFWCNPISGHATLYWYQQILGQGPKLLIQFQNNGVVDDSQLPKDRFSAERLKGVDSTLKIQPAKLEDSAVYLCASSLIKGFHEQYFGPGTRLTVT.

The chain carries TRBV7-9 and TRBJ2-2, with 9 nucleotides matching TRBD1. With V trimmed by 2 bases and J by 6 bases, 1 base remained unmatched. The CDR3 sequence is 14 residues long. Germline V gene lookup returns CDR1 SEHNR and CDR2 FQNEAQ (reference sequence). In nucleotides, the CDR3 is TGTGCCAGCAGCTTAACAGGGGGCCCCGGGGAGCTGTTTTTT. Protein product: CASSLTGGPGELFF.

The chain has TRBV15 and TRBJ1-5; weak D call: TRBD1 (5 bases). The CDR3 length is 15 residues. Trimming removed 0 bases at V and 5 bases at J, with 11 bases between. The germline CDR1 and CDR2 sequences are LNHNV and YYDKDF (reference sequence). The CDR3 loop is CATSREIREDQPQHF. The CDR3 coding sequence is TGTGCCACCAGCAGAGAGATCAGGGAGGATCAGCCCCAGCATTTT.

The rearrangement joins TRBV6-5 to TRBJ1-4, with no clear D. V was pared by 10 bases and J by 3 bases, with 18 bases between. This CDR3 spans 15 amino acids. Per the germline V gene, CDR1 is MNHEY and CDR2 is SVGAGI. The CDR3 bases are TGTGCCACTGGGAGGGAGGCAGGTTCTAATGAAAAACTGTTTTTT. It codes for CATGREAGSNEKLFF.

This chain links TRBV10-3 with TRBJ1-5, with D possibly TRBD1 on 6 matching bases. Trimming took 5 bases from V and 7 from J, leaving 12 bases between them. CDR1 is ENHRY and CDR2 is SYGVKD in the germline V gene. This CDR3 is 13 amino acids long. The CDR3 reads CAISIQGAQPQHF. The DNA of the CDR3 is TGTGCCATCAGTATACAGGGAGCCCAGCCCCAGCATTTT.

A single count supports this clone. The chain uses TRBV6-5 and TRBJ1-2; weak D call: TRBD1 (6 bases). V was trimmed by 11 bases and J by 1 base, leaving 14 bases between them. From germline, CDR1 is MNHEY and CDR2 SVGAGI. The CDR3 covers 13 residues. CDR3 loop: CAATGPYNYGYTF. The CDR3 bases are TGTGCCGCAACAGGGCCCTATAACTATGGCTACACCTTC.